Shown below are 25 T cell receptor beta chains from a single sample sequenced in a study of T cells in Graves' hyperthyroidism and ophthalmopathy. RNA transcripts gave rise to amplified TCR beta CDR3 regions. Researchers ran a first-round RT-PCR on the TCR CDR3 using the HTBI primer set. In TCRdb, the multiplex PCR reads were re-called with MiXCR into one record per CDR3 protein. The data contain around 300,000 distinct CDR3 sequences, less than 20% of them singletons. The sample was blood. These TCRs come from a man between 50 and 59 years old with Graves' ophthalmopathy.

This clonotype has just a few counts. V is TRBV5-1 and J is TRBJ1-1, with 8 bases lining up with TRBD1. The germline gives CDR1 SGHRS, CDR2 YFSETQ. V shed 1 base, J shed 10 bases, and the junction held 6 bases outside the gene matches. The CDR3 has 13 residues. The DNA of the CDR3 is TGCGCCAGCAGCTTGACCCAGGGGGCAGGAGCTTTCTTT. Encoded protein: CASSLTQGAGAFF.

The chain uses TRBV30 and TRBJ2-2, with TRBD2 as a possible D gene (6 bases). The V end lost 1 base, the J end lost 2 bases, and 14 bases lay between the germline ends. The CDR3 length is 16 residues. Per the germline V gene, CDR1 is GTSNPN and CDR2 is SVGIG (reference sequence). CDR3 DNA: TGTGCCTGGAGTGGCGGGACCATCGGTAACACCGGGGAGCTGTTTTTT. This sequence encodes CAWSGGTIGNTGELFF.

The genes are TRBV20-1 and TRBJ2-7, with 11 positions matching TRBD2. V shed 0 bases, J shed 6 bases, and the junction held 7 bases outside the gene matches. Germline V gene lookup returns CDR1 DFQATT and CDR2 SNEGSKA (reference sequence). The CDR3 spans 15 residues. The CDR3 DNA follows: TGCAGTGCTAGAGAGGTTAGCGGGAGGGCCGGCGAGCAGTACTTC. Its translation is CSAREVSGRAGEQYF.

The table lists this clonotype with a few counts. The V gene is TRBV6-5, the J gene TRBJ1-1, with D unclear. Germline V lookup: CDR1 MNHEY, CDR2 SVGAGI. CDR3 length: 14 residues. V dropped 0 bases and J dropped 1 base, with 6 bases sitting between them. Here the CDR3 reads CASSYSVGNTEAFF. The CDR3 coding sequence is TGTGCCAGCAGTTACTCCGTGGGGAACACTGAAGCTTTCTTT.

This clonotype was seen repeatedly, ten times or more. This chain uses TRBV28 with TRBJ2-4; possibly TRBD1 for D (7 bases). This CDR3 comprises 15 residues. V lost 5 bases and J 0 bases, leaving 11 bases between the germline ends. Germline values: CDR1 MDHEN, CDR2 SYDVKM. The CDR3 loop is CASSTQGGAKNIQYF. The CDR3 DNA sequence: TGTGCCAGCAGTACCCAGGGGGGAGCCAAAAACATTCAGTACTTC.

This clonotype appeared many times. The chain employs TRBV7-9 and TRBJ2-2; D is perhaps TRBD1 (6 bases). Germline CDR1 SEHNR, CDR2 FQNEAQ (reference sequence). The CDR3 extends over 15 amino acids. Trimming removed 5 bases at V and 2 bases at J, with 12 bases between. This CDR3 reads CASSLRTDNTGELFF. The CDR3 DNA is TGTGCCAGCAGCCTCCGGACAGACAACACCGGGGAGCTGTTTTTT.

The chain couples TRBV10-3 to TRBJ1-2; D perhaps matches TRBD1 (5 bases). The CDR3 is made up of 14 amino acids. Germline loops: CDR1 ENHRY, CDR2 SYGVKD. The V end lost 6 bases, the J end lost 7 bases, and 18 bases lay between the germline ends. The CDR3 DNA sequence: TGTGCCATCAGGACAACAAGGGGAGGGACTGGCTACACCTTC. Residues: CAIRTTRGGTGYTF.

This clonotype was observed a few times. V and J are TRBV18 and TRBJ2-3, with TRBD1 as a possible D gene (5 bases). The CDR3 covers 13 residues. CDR1 is KGHSH and CDR2 is LQKENI in the germline V gene. The ends were cut back, 5 bases at V and 2 bases at J, with 8 bases in the middle. The CDR3 reads CASSMDNTDTQYF. DNA of the CDR3: TGTGCCAGCTCAATGGACAACACAGATACGCAGTATTTT.

The table lists this clonotype with many counts. The chain joins TRBV3-1 to TRBJ2-7; 7 bases agree with TRBD1. Germline CDR1 and CDR2: LGHDT and YNNKEL (reference sequence). The CDR3 extends over 16 amino acids. V lost 1 base, J lost 0 bases, and 6 bases stayed unmatched. CDR3 sequence: CASSQGPGQSSYEQYF. CDR3 DNA sequence: TGTGCCAGCAGCCAAGGACCGGGACAGAGCTCCTACGAGCAGTACTTC.

As to this clonotype: The junction differs from germline at one of its ends, possibly a read error. The genes are TRBV28 and TRBJ1-1; 9 bases are shared with TRBD1. Germline V gene sequence: CDR1 MDHEN, CDR2 SYDVKM. The CDR3 runs 11 residues. In DNA, the CDR3 is TGTGCCGGGACAGGGTACACTGAAGCTTCCTTT. Amino acid sequence: CAGTGYTEASF.

This clonotype was counted ten times or more. CDR3 sequence reads: CAWSWGTVSNQPQHF. In nucleotides, the CDR3 is TGTGCCTGGAGTTGGGGGACAGTTAGCAATCAGCCCCAGCATTTT. This sequence joins TRBV30 and TRBJ1-5, with TRBD1 identical over 7 bases. V dropped 2 bases and J dropped 0; count of bases not matched to a gene: 4. Germline V CDR1 and CDR2: GTSNPN, SVGIG (reference sequence). The CDR3 covers 15 residues.

For this clonotype: A read error may be the cause here, since a much bigger clone is one base away. This sequence joins TRBV30 and TRBJ1-2, with D uncertain. The CDR3 loop spans 12 amino acids. Trimming cost V 1 base and J 4 bases, with 7 bases left between them. The germline CDR1 and CDR2 sequences are GTSNPN and SVGIG (reference sequence). The CDR3, as DNA: TGTGCCTGGAGTGCCGCAGGCTATGGCTACACCTTC. It specifies CAWSAAGYGYTF.

Many counts were recorded for this clonotype. J is TRBJ2-3 and V is TRBV30, with a tentative D call TRBD2 (6 bases). Germline values: CDR1 GTSNPN, CDR2 SVGIG (reference sequence). The V gene lost 1 base and the J gene lost 1 base, with 6 bases spanning the gap. The CDR3 is 13 amino acids. For the CDR3, the DNA is TGTGCCTGGAGTGCGGGAGGCACAGATACGCAGTATTTT. This codes for CAWSAGGTDTQYF.

This clonotype was observed many times. This chain connects TRBV2 to TRBJ2-3; 8 nucleotides agree with TRBD2. CDR3 length: 16 residues. The germline gives CDR1 SNHLY, CDR2 FYNNEI. V dropped 5 bases and J dropped 4; count of bases not matched to a gene: 11. The CDR3 DNA reads as TGTGCCAGCAGTAGAATAGCGGGAAGTGGCGCAGATACGCAGTATTTT. It is translated as CASSRIAGSGADTQYF.

There are a few counts of this clonotype. The chain recombines TRBV5-1 with TRBJ2-1; 8 bases fit TRBD2. Trimming took 0 bases from V and 7 from J; bases not matched to a gene: 3. The CDR3 consists of 14 residues. Germline V CDR1 and CDR2: SGHRS, YFSETQ. The CDR3 loop is CASSLELAANEQFF. The CDR3 DNA follows: TGCGCCAGCAGCTTGGAACTAGCGGCAAATGAGCAGTTCTTC.

This clonotype has at least ten counts. The chain couples TRBV3-1 to TRBJ2-7, with 10 bases lining up with TRBD2. V was pared by 7 bases and J by 3 bases, with 6 bases of the junction left unmatched. The CDR3 consists of 14 residues. Per germline, CDR1 LGHDT and CDR2 YNNKEL (reference sequence). CDR3: CASTPAGGNYEQYF. The CDR3 DNA is TGTGCCAGCACCCCAGCGGGAGGGAACTACGAGCAGTACTTC.

The V and J genes are TRBV7-3 and TRBJ2-1; D perhaps matches TRBD2 (6 bases). V shed 5 bases and J shed 5 bases, with 13 bases lying between them. CDR3 size: 14 residues. Germline V CDR1 and CDR2: SGHTA, FQGTGA. CDR3 nucleotides: TGTGCCAGCAGCCTCAGCGGGTACGACAATGAGCAGTTCTTC. The encoded protein is CASSLSGYDNEQFF.

As for this clonotype: A single base separates this from a much larger clone, so it may be a read error. V and J are TRBV5-1 and TRBJ2-1; 9 bases map to TRBD2. The V segment lost 4 bases and the J segment 8 bases; nucleotides outside the gene matches: 10. In germline, CDR1 is SGHRS, CDR2 YFSETQ. This CDR3 contains 15 residues. The CDR3 sequence: CASSLRAGGGYEQFF. The DNA of the CDR3 is TGCGCCAGCAGCCTGCGAGCGGGAGGAGGCTATGAGCAGTTCTTC.

V is TRBV14 and J is TRBJ1-2; no definite D call. Germline CDR1 and CDR2: SGHDN and FVKESK. The CDR3 totals 13 residues. V gave up 7 bases and J gave up 8 bases, with 17 bases separating them. The DNA of the CDR3 is TGTGCCAGCACCCTAAAGAGGGCTCGAGGCTACACCTTC. As protein: CASTLKRARGYTF.

This clonotype has more than one count but fewer than ten. J is TRBJ2-1 and V is TRBV15, with 7 bases that match TRBD2. The ends lost 0 bases at V and 9 bases at J; junction bases unmatched: 11. The CDR3 consists of 16 residues. Per the germline V gene, CDR1 is LNHNV and CDR2 is YYDKDF (reference sequence). The CDR3 DNA sequence: TGTGCCACCAGCAGAGATCGGGCGGGAGTAAACAGTGAGCAGTTCTTC. Residues: CATSRDRAGVNSEQFF. The full variable domain, its missing parts supplied by reference TRBV15 and TRBJ2-1, is DAMVIQNPRYQVTQFGKPVTLSCSQTLNHNVMYWYQQKSSQAPKLLFHYYDKDFNNEADTPDNFQSRRPNTSFCFLDIRSPGLGDTAMYLCATSRDRAGVNSEQFFGPGTRLTVL.

In this sample, this clonotype turned up a few times. The chain employs TRBV6-5 and TRBJ2-7; D is undetermined. This CDR3 is built from 16 residues. Trimming cost V 0 bases and J 3 bases, with 15 bases left between them. In germline, CDR1 is MNHEY, CDR2 SVGAGI. The CDR3 loop reads CASSYSRLQLNYEQYF. The CDR3 region has the DNA TGTGCCAGCAGTTACTCGAGGTTGCAGCTGAACTACGAGCAGTACTTC.

This clonotype was recorded a few times. The gene calls are TRBV15 and TRBJ1-4; 8 positions match TRBD1. This CDR3 spans 15 amino acids. Unmatched junction bases numbered 9, after V lost 4 bases and J lost 8 bases. Germline values: CDR1 LNHNV, CDR2 YYDKDF (reference sequence). The CDR3 here is CATSKQGTGREKLFF. DNA of the CDR3: TGTGCCACCAGCAAACAAGGGACAGGAAGGGAAAAACTGTTTTTT.

There are many counts of this clonotype. The chain has TRBV7-3 and TRBJ1-6; 7 bases line up with TRBD1. Germline CDR1 is SGHTA and CDR2 is FQGTGA. V shed 5 bases, J shed 9 bases, and the junction held 4 bases outside the gene matches. The CDR3 runs to 13 residues. CDR3 nucleotide sequence: TGTGCCAGCAGCCCCGACAGGGTTTCACCCCTCCACTTT. It specifies CASSPDRVSPLHF.

The J gene is TRBJ2-6, the V gene TRBV28, with 8 bases fitting TRBD1. The trim removed 9 bases at V and 0 bases at J, leaving 4 bases unmatched. This CDR3 is built from 15 residues. Germline lookup yields CDR1 MDHEN and CDR2 SYDVKM. The DNA of the CDR3 is TGTGCCAGTGCCACAGGGGGCTCTGGGGCCAACGTCCTGACTTTC. This gives the protein CASATGGSGANVLTF.

This clonotype showed up many times. This sequence joins TRBV20-1 and TRBJ2-5; D could derive from TRBD1 or TRBD2 (5 bases each). CDR1 is DFQATT and CDR2 is SNEGSKA in the germline V gene (reference sequence). The V end was cut by 5 bases, the J end by 2 bases, with 15 bases between. The CDR3 runs 14 residues. This CDR3 is CSAPPGAKQETQYF. The CDR3 nucleotides read TGCAGTGCTCCCCCCGGGGCAAAACAAGAGACCCAGTACTTC.